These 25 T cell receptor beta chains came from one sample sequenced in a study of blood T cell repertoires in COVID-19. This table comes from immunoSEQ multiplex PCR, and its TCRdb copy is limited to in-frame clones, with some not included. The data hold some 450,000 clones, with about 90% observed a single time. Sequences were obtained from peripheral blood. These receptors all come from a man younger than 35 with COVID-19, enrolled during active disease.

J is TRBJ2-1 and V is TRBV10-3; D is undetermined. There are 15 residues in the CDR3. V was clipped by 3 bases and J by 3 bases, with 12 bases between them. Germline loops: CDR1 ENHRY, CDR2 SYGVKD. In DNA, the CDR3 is TGTGCCATCAGTGATGACAACTCGTACTACAATGAGCAGTTCTTC. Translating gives CAISDDNSYYNEQFF.

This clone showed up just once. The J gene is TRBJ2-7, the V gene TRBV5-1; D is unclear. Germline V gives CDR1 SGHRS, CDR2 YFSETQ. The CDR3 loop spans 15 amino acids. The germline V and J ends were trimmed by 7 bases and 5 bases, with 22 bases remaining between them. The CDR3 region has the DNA TGCGCCAGCCATCAATTGTCCTACCGTACCGACGAGCAGTACTTC. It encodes CASHQLSYRTDEQYF.

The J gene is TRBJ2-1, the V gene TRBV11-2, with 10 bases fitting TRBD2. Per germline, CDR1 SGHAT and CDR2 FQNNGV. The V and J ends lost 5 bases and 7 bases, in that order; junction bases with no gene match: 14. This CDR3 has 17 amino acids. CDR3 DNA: TGTGCCAGCAGCCCTACTAGCGGGGCTTTTTCAGGAAATGAGCAGTTCTTC. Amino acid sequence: CASSPTSGAFSGNEQFF.

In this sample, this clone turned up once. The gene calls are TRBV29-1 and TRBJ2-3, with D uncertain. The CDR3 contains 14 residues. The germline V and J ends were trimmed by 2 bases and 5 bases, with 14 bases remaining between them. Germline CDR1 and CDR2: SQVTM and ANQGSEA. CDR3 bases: TGCAGCGTTGAAATCGAACTCGCCCAAGATACGCAGTATTTT. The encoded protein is CSVEIELAQDTQYF.

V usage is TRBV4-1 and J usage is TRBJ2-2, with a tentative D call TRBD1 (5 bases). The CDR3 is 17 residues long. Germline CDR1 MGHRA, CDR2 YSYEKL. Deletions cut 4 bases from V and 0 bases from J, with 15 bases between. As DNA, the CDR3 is TGCGCCAGCAGCCGTCGACAGATAGGGTCGAACACCGGGGAGCTGTTTTTT. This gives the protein CASSRRQIGSNTGELFF.

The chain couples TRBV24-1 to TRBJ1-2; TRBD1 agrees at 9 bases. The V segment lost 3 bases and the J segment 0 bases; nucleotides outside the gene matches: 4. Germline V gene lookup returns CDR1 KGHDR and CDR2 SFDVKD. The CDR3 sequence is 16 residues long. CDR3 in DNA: TGTGCCACCAGTGATGCACAGGGGGCGCCTAACTATGGCTACACCTTC. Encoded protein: CATSDAQGAPNYGYTF.

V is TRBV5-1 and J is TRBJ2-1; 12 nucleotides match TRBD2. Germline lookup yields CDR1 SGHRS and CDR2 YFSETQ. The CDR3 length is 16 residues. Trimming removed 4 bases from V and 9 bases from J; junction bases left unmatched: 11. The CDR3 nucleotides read TGCGCCAGCAGCCCGGGACTAGCGGGCGGTATGGTTGAGCAGTTCTTC. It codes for CASSPGLAGGMVEQFF. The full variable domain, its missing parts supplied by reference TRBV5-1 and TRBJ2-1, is KAGVTQTPRYLIKTRGQQVTLSCSPISGHRSVSWYQQTPGQGLQFLFEYFSETQRNKGNFPGRFSGRQFSNSRSEMNVSTLELGDSALYLCASSPGLAGGMVEQFFGPGTRLTVL.

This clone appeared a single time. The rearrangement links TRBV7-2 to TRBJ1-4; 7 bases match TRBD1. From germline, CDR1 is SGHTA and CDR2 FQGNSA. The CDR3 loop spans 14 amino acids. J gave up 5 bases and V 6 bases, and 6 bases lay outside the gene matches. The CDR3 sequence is CASSWTGLNEKLFF. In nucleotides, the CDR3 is TGTGCCAGCAGTTGGACAGGACTAAATGAAAAACTGTTTTTT.

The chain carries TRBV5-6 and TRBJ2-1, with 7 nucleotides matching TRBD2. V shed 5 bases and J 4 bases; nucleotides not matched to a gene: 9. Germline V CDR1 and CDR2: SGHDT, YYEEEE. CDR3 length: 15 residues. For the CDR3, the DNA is TGTGCCAGCAGTCTCGCTAGCGGAGGTTACAATGAGCAGTTCTTC. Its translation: CASSLASGGYNEQFF.

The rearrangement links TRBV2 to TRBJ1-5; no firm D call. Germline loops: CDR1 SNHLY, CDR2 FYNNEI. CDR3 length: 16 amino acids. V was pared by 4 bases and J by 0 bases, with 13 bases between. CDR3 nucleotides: TGTGCCAGCAGTGGGATTTGGGGAGATAGCAATCAGCCCCAGCATTTT. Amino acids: CASSGIWGDSNQPQHF. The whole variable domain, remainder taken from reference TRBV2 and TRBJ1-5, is EPEVTQTPSHQVTQMGQEVILRCVPISNHLYFYWYRQILGQKVEFLVSFYNNEISEKSEIFDDQFSVERPDGSNFTLKIRSTKLEDSAMYFCASSGIWGDSNQPQHFGDGTRLSIL.

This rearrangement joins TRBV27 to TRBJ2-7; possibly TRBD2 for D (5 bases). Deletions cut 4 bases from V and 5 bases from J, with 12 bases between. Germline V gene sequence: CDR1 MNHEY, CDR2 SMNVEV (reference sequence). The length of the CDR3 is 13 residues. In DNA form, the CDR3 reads TGTGCCAGCAGTTCTGCCTTGAGGGACGAGCAGTACTTC. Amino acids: CASSSALRDEQYF.

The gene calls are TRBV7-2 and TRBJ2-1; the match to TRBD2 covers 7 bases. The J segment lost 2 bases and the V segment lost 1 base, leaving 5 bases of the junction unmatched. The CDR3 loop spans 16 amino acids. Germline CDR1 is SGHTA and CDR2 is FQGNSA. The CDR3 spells CASSLVGTTAYNEQFF. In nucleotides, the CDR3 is TGTGCCAGCAGCTTAGTCGGGACTACGGCCTACAATGAGCAGTTCTTC.

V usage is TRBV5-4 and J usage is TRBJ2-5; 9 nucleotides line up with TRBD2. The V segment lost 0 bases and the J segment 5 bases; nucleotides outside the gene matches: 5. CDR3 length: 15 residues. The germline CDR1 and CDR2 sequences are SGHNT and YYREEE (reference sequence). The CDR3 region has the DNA TGTGCCAGCAGCTTGGATGCAGCGGGGGGTGAGACCCAGTACTTC. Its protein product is CASSLDAAGGETQYF.

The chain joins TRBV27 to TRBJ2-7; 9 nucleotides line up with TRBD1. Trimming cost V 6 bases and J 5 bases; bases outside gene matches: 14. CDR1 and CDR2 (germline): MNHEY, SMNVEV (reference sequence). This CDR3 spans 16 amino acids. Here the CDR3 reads CASRARTGDQADEQYF. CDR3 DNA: TGTGCCAGCAGAGCAAGGACAGGGGATCAGGCTGACGAGCAGTACTTC.

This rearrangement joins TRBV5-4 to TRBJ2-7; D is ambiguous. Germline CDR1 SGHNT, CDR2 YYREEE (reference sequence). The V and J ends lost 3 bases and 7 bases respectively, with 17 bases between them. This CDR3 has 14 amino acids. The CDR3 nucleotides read TGTGCCAGCAGCTCCCAACAAAGTCGTTATGAGCAGTACTTC. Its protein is CASSSQQSRYEQYF.

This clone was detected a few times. CDR3 in DNA: TGTGCCAGCAGCTCGGCGGGACTCATCTCCTACGAGCAGTACTTC. This gives the protein CASSSAGLISYEQYF. The rearrangement uses TRBV7-8 and TRBJ2-7; the D gene is possibly TRBD2 (6 bases). Trimming removed 4 bases from V and 0 bases from J, with 13 bases in between. The CDR3 is made up of 15 amino acids. Looked up from germline, CDR1 is SGHVS and CDR2 is FQNEAQ.

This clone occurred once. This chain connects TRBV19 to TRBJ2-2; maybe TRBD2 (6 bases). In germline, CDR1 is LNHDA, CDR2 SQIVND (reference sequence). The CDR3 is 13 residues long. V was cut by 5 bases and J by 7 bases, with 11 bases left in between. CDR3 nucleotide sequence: TGTGCCAGTAGTTGGGGGGTGGTCGGGGAGCTGTTTTTT. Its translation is CASSWGVVGELFF.

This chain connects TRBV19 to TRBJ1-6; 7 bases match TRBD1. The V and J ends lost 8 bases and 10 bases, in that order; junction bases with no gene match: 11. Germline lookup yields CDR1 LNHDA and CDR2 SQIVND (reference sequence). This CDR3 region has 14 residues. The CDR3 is CASCQRGGRSPLHF. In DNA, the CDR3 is TGTGCCAGTTGCCAACGAGGGGGCCGATCACCCCTCCACTTT.

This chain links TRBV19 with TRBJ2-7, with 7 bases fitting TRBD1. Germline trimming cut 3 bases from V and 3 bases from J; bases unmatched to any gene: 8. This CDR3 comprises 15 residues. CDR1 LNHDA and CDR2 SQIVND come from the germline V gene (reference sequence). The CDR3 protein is CASSIKGTVSYEQYF. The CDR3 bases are TGTGCCAGTAGTATTAAGGGGACAGTAAGCTACGAGCAGTACTTC. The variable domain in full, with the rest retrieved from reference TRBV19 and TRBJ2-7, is DGGITQSPKYLFRKEGQNVTLSCEQNLNHDAMYWYRQDPGQGLRLIYYSQIVNDFQKGDIAEGYSVSREKKESFPLTVTSAQKNPTAFYLCASSIKGTVSYEQYFGPGTRLTVT.

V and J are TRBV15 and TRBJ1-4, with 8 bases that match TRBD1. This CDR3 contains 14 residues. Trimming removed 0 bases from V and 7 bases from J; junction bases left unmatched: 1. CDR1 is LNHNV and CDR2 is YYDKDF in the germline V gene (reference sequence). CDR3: CATSRDQGAEKLFF. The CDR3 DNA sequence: TGTGCCACCAGCAGAGATCAGGGGGCTGAAAAACTGTTTTTT. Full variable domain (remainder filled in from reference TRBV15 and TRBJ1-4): DAMVIQNPRYQVTQFGKPVTLSCSQTLNHNVMYWYQQKSSQAPKLLFHYYDKDFNNEADTPDNFQSRRPNTSFCFLDIRSPGLGDTAMYLCATSRDQGAEKLFFGSGTQLSVL.

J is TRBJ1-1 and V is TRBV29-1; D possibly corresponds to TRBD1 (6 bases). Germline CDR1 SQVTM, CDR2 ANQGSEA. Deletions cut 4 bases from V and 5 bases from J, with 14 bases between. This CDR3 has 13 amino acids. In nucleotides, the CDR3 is TGCAGCGTTGTCCCCGGACAGTTAACTGAAGCTTTCTTT. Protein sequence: CSVVPGQLTEAFF.

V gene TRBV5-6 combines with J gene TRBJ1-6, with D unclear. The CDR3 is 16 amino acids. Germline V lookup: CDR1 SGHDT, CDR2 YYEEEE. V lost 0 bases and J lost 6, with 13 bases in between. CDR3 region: CASSLGGGSSNSPLHF. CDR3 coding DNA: TGTGCCAGCAGCTTGGGAGGCGGCTCCAGTAATTCACCCCTCCACTTT. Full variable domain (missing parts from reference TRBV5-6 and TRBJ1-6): DAGVTQSPTHLIKTRGQQVTLRCSPKSGHDTVSWYQQALGQGPQFIFQYYEEEERQRGNFPDRFSGHQFPNYSSELNVNALLLGDSALYLCASSLGGGSSNSPLHFGNGTRLTVT.

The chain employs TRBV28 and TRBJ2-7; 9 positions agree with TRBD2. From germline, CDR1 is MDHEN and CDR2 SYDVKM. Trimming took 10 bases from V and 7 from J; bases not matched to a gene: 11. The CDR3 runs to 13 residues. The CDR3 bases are TGTGCCACAGCGGGAGGTACTCTGAGGGAGCAGTACTTC. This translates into CATAGGTLREQYF. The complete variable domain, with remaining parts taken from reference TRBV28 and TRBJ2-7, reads DVKVTQSSRYLVKRTGEKVFLECVQDMDHENMFWYRQDPGLGLRLIYFSYDVKMKEKGDIPEGYSVSREKKERFSLILESASTNQTSMYLCATAGGTLREQYFGPGTRLTVT.

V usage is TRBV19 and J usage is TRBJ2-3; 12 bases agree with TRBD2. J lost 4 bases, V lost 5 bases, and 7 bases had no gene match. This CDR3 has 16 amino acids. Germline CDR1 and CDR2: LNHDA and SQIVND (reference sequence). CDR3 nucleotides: TGTGCCAGTAGTCCTACTAGCGGGGGGTGGGCAGATACGCAGTATTTT. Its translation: CASSPTSGGWADTQYF.

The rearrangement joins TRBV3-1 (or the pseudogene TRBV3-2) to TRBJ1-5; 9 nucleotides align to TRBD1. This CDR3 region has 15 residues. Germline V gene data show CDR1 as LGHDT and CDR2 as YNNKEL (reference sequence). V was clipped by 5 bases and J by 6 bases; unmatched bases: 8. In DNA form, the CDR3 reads TGTGCCAGCAGCGCCGGGACAGGGTACGTTCAGCCCCAGCATTTT. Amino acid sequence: CASSAGTGYVQPQHF.